This entry concerns a single TCR beta chain. This sample was taken from a study of blood T cell repertoires in COVID-19. The method was immunoSEQ multiplex PCR; TCRdb's version includes in-frame clones alone and lacks a portion of them. The sample shows 200,000 to 250,000 clones, more than 80% of them seen only once. The junction had 3 bases not matched to a gene; V was cut back by 5 bases and J by 0 bases. Germline lookup yields CDR1 SEHNR and CDR2 FQNEAQ (reference sequence). The CDR3 runs 14 residues. What was sequenced was peripheral blood. The rearrangement uses TRBV7-9 and TRBJ2-5, with 7 bases that match TRBD1. This receptor was identified in a woman aged 25 to 39 with COVID-19, enrolled during active disease. DNA for the CDR3: TGTGCCAGCAGCCGGGACAGTAACCAAGAGACCCAGTACTTC. It yields the protein CASSRDSNQETQYF. Full variable domain (rest looked up from reference TRBV7-9 and TRBJ2-5): DTGVSQNPRHKITKRGQNVTFRCDPISEHNRLYWYRQTLGQGPEFLTYFQNEAQLEKSRLLSDRFSAERPKGSFSTLEIQRTEQGDSAMYLCASSRDSNQETQYFGPGTRLLVL.